One sample yielded the 11 T cell receptor beta chains listed below, sequenced in a study of T cell responses to AZD1222 COVID-19 vaccine. This table comes from immunoSEQ multiplex PCR, and its TCRdb copy is limited to in-frame clones, with some not included. The table includes about 130,000 clones, roughly 94% detected once. Sequenced material: peripheral blood, taken on day 0 of AZD1222 vaccination. Receptor source: an adult in good health.

V gene TRBV5-1 combines with J gene TRBJ1-1; D is uncertain. V was trimmed by 5 bases and J by 0 bases, leaving 8 bases between them. Per germline, CDR1 SGHRS and CDR2 YFSETQ. This CDR3 is 13 amino acids long. CDR3 nucleotide sequence: TGCGCCAGCAGACCCGGGCTGAACACTGAAGCTTTCTTT. This sequence encodes CASRPGLNTEAFF.

The chain combines TRBV5-4 with TRBJ1-4; 10 bases line up with TRBD1. V dropped 4 bases and J dropped 7; count of bases not matched to a gene: 4. The CDR3 runs 14 residues. CDR1 is SGHNT, CDR2 YYREEE, per germline (reference sequence). The CDR3 bases are TGTGCCAGCAGCCTCGGGACAGGGGCTGAAAAACTGTTTTTT. Protein sequence: CASSLGTGAEKLFF.

V and J are TRBV5-4 and TRBJ2-6; D is uncertain. V lost 2 bases and J lost 0, with 3 bases in between. Per germline, CDR1 SGHNT and CDR2 YYREEE (reference sequence). The CDR3 sequence is 14 residues long. CDR3 nucleotide sequence: TGTGCCAGCAGCTTTGCCTCTGGGGCCAACGTCCTGACTTTC. Amino acids: CASSFASGANVLTF.

The J gene is TRBJ1-5, the V gene TRBV12-3 or TRBV12-4; maybe TRBD1 (5 bases). The CDR3 covers 13 residues. V was cut by 2 bases and J by 9 bases, with 11 bases left in between. CDR3: CASSLSLQGPQHF. As DNA, the CDR3 is TGTGCCAGCAGTTTATCTCTCCAGGGGCCCCAGCATTTT.

CDR3 sequence (DNA): TGTGCCAGCAGCTTAGGGTTAGCGGGACCCGATACGCAGTATTTT. Translated: CASSLGLAGPDTQYF. The chain links TRBV11-1 to TRBJ2-3; TRBD2 aligns across 8 bases. This CDR3 is 15 amino acids long. With 1 base clipped from V and 6 bases from J, the junction kept 6 bases outside the gene matches. Looked up from germline, CDR1 is SGHAT and CDR2 is FQDESV (reference sequence).

The chain joins TRBV24-1 to TRBJ2-3, with 8 positions matching TRBD2. With 8 bases clipped from V and 6 bases from J, the junction kept 0 bases outside the gene matches. CDR3 length: 11 amino acids. Germline-derived CDR1 and CDR2 are KGHDR and SFDVKD. In DNA form, the CDR3 reads TGTGCCACCACGGGGGGGGATACGCAGTATTTT. Its protein is CATTGGDTQYF.

This clone was counted between two and nine times. The chain uses TRBV5-5 and TRBJ1-2, with 7 bases that match TRBD1. The germline gives CDR1 SGHKS, CDR2 YYEKEE (reference sequence). J was trimmed by 2 bases and V by 4 bases; bases with no gene match: 8. The CDR3 length is 15 residues. CDR3 sequence: CASSLTWTGNYGYTF. The CDR3 bases are TGTGCCAGCAGCCTAACCTGGACAGGAAACTATGGCTACACCTTC.

This sequence joins TRBV6-1 and TRBJ2-1; 8 nucleotides match TRBD1. CDR1 is MNHNS and CDR2 is SASEGT in the germline V gene. The CDR3 runs 16 residues. The V gene end was trimmed by 1 base and the J gene end by 4 bases; junction bases not matched to a gene: 6. CDR3 DNA: TGTGCCAGCAGTGAAGATGTGGGACAGGTTTACAATGAGCAGTTCTTC. Its translation: CASSEDVGQVYNEQFF.

In DNA, the CDR3 is TGTGCCAGCAGCAACGGGGGGAATGAGCAGTTCTTC. Amino acid sequence: CASSNGGNEQFF. This chain joins TRBV12-3 or TRBV12-4 and TRBJ2-1; 7 bases agree with TRBD2. CDR3 length: 12 amino acids. V gave up 6 bases and J gave up 7 bases; unmatched junction bases: 3.

This chain links TRBV12-3 or TRBV12-4 with TRBJ1-2; D is ambiguous. This CDR3 comprises 12 residues. Trimming removed 1 base at V and 7 bases at J, with 7 bases between. This CDR3 is CASSLDGLGYTF. The CDR3 nucleotides read TGTGCCAGCAGTTTAGATGGGCTTGGCTACACCTTC.

This chain connects TRBV5-4 to TRBJ2-5, with D unresolved. This CDR3 contains 13 residues. V was shortened by 0 bases and J by 3 bases, with 6 bases between the two germline ends. Germline V gene sequence: CDR1 SGHNT, CDR2 YYREEE (reference sequence). CDR3: CASSLGWEETQYF. CDR3 nucleotides: TGTGCCAGCAGCTTGGGGTGGGAAGAGACCCAGTACTTC. The full variable domain, with the rest looked up from reference TRBV5-4 and TRBJ2-5, is ETGVTQSPTHLIKTRGQQVTLRCSSQSGHNTVSWYQQALGQGPQFIFQYYREEENGRGNFPPRFSGLQFPNYSSELNVNALELDDSALYLCASSLGWEETQYFGPGTRLLVL.